This T cell receptor beta chain was recorded in a study of T cell changes during pregnancy in multiple sclerosis. Produced via immunoSEQ multiplex PCR; TCRdb's table is partial and in-frame only. Of roughly 38,000 clones listed, 90% were seen once; the top ten hold 10%. The TCR was taken from a female donor with multiple sclerosis, enrolled in a pregnancy study. The input for sequencing was CD8+ T cells from peripheral blood mononuclear cells, taken in the first trimester of pregnancy.

The CDR3 loop is CASSYSTGGGETQYF. In DNA form, the CDR3 reads TGTGCCAGCAGTTACTCGACTGGGGGGGGTGAGACCCAGTACTTC. This rearrangement joins TRBV6-5 to TRBJ2-5, with 7 bases identical to TRBD2. The V and J ends lost 0 bases and 5 bases, in that order; junction bases with no gene match: 6. CDR3 length equals 15 residues. Looked up from germline, CDR1 is MNHEY and CDR2 is SVGAGI.